Each of the 13 T cell receptor beta chains below was sequenced from the same sample in a study of regulatory T cells in long-lasting Graves disease. Time point of the sample: newly diagnosed GD, antithyroid drugs for less than 3 months. RNA isolated from PBMCs was used to make the TCR library. Through Arm-PCR of CDR3 regions and iRepertoire HTBI primers, TCR beta libraries were built. MiXCR was run by TCRdb on the multiplex PCR reads, yielding one entry per CDR3 protein. The sample has around 500,000 distinct CDR3 sequences, around 13% seen once. In addition, the sample was reused for a study of T cells in Graves' hyperthyroidism and ophthalmopathy.

The source material was peripheral blood mononuclear cells (PBMCs), sampled at new diagnosis, from a patient treated with antithyroid drugs. The receptors derive from a woman aged 25 to 39 with Graves disease.

This clonotype was detected a few times. The V and J genes are TRBV5-1 and TRBJ1-2; D gene unclear. This CDR3 region has 16 residues. V was trimmed by 0 bases and J by 2 bases, leaving 14 bases between them. CDR1 and CDR2 from the germline V gene are SGHRS and YFSETQ. CDR3 DNA: TGCGCCAGCAGCTTGGCCCCTCTGACGGGAAACTATGGCTACACCTTC. Its translation is CASSLAPLTGNYGYTF.

This clonotype occurred many times. The gene calls are TRBV27 and TRBJ1-2, with D possibly being TRBD1 (5 bases). The CDR3 contains 14 residues. Trimming cost V 5 bases and J 4 bases, with 14 bases left between them. Germline V CDR1 and CDR2: MNHEY, SMNVEV (reference sequence). The DNA for the CDR3 is TGTGCCAGCAGTCCAAACGACAGAAGCTATGGCTACACCTTC. It is translated as CASSPNDRSYGYTF.

This clonotype occurred many times. The chain is built from TRBV28 and TRBJ2-5, with 14 bases fitting TRBD2. The CDR3 is 17 residues long. Germline lookup yields CDR1 MDHEN and CDR2 SYDVKM. J lost 5 bases, V lost 2 bases, and 7 bases had no gene match. Written as DNA, the CDR3 is TGTGCCAGCAGTTTACTACGACTAGCGGGAGGGGGGGAGACCCAGTACTTC. Its translation: CASSLLRLAGGGETQYF.

This clonotype was counted at least ten times. This chain links TRBV27 with TRBJ2-4, with 7 positions matching TRBD1. V shed 0 bases and J 6 bases; nucleotides not matched to a gene: 8. CDR1 MNHEY and CDR2 SMNVEV come from the germline V gene (reference sequence). The CDR3 loop spans 16 amino acids. The CDR3 protein is CASSLSLRGRINIQYF. Here the CDR3 DNA reads TGTGCCAGCAGTTTATCGTTAAGGGGGCGAATAAACATTCAGTACTTC.

This clonotype was recorded many times. The rearrangement uses TRBV11-2 and TRBJ2-2; 12 bases align to TRBD1. Trimming at V came to 6 bases and at J to 6 bases, leaving 8 bases not matched to a gene. The CDR3 consists of 16 residues. The V gene's germline CDR1 is SGHAT and CDR2 FQNNGV. The CDR3 bases are TGTGCCAGCAGAGTCGCCGGGACAGGGGGCTCCGGGGAGCTGTTTTTT. Translated, it gives CASRVAGTGGSGELFF.

This clonotype has at least ten counts. The chain joins TRBV6-5 to TRBJ1-1; TRBD1 aligns across 9 bases. The CDR3 contains 16 residues. From germline, CDR1 is MNHEY and CDR2 SVGAGI. V dropped 3 bases and J dropped 1; count of bases not matched to a gene: 6. The CDR3 DNA sequence: TGTGCCAGCAGTTATTACAGGGGGCCGGGGAACACTGAAGCTTTCTTT. It specifies CASSYYRGPGNTEAFF.

This clonotype was recorded many times. V is TRBV29-1 and J is TRBJ2-1; D is ambiguous. The length of the CDR3 is 15 residues. V lost 4 bases, J lost 4 bases, and 17 bases lay in between. Germline V CDR1 and CDR2: SQVTM, ANQGSEA. This CDR3 is CSVAPSNRVYNEQFF. Here the CDR3 DNA reads TGCAGCGTTGCCCCAAGTAATCGAGTTTACAATGAGCAGTTCTTC.

This clonotype was recorded many times. The J gene is TRBJ2-3, the V gene TRBV3-1, with no clear D. This CDR3 has 13 residues. The V end was cut by 0 bases, the J end by 4 bases, with 5 bases between. CDR1 is LGHDT and CDR2 is YNNKEL in the germline V gene (reference sequence). The CDR3 DNA reads TGTGCCAGCAGCCAAGACCTCCCAGATACGCAGTATTTT. It encodes CASSQDLPDTQYF.

This clonotype was observed a handful of times. V is TRBV27 and J is TRBJ2-7, with 8 bases fitting TRBD1. V lost 2 bases, J lost 7 bases, and 10 bases stayed unmatched. CDR3 size: 15 residues. Germline CDR1 is MNHEY and CDR2 is SMNVEV (reference sequence). Written as DNA, the CDR3 is TGTGCCAGCAGTTTAGGGGGCAGGGGGCTCGGGGAGCAGTACTTC. This encodes CASSLGGRGLGEQYF.

This clonotype was counted ten times or more. This rearrangement joins TRBV28 to TRBJ2-6; 8 bases match TRBD1. The CDR3 covers 15 residues. Trimming removed 7 bases from V and 2 bases from J; junction bases left unmatched: 4. CDR1 is MDHEN, CDR2 SYDVKM, per germline. The CDR3 is CASKTTGAGANVLTF. As DNA, the CDR3 is TGTGCCAGCAAGACGACAGGGGCTGGGGCCAACGTCCTGACTTTC. The entire variable domain, with the rest obtained from reference TRBV28 and TRBJ2-6, is as follows: DVKVTQSSRYLVKRTGEKVFLECVQDMDHENMFWYRQDPGLGLRLIYFSYDVKMKEKGDIPEGYSVSREKKERFSLILESASTNQTSMYLCASKTTGAGANVLTFGAGSRLTVL.

This clonotype was detected many times. The chain is built from TRBV30 and TRBJ1-2; D is undetermined. V was clipped by 1 base and J by 6 bases, with 9 bases between them. This CDR3 spans 12 amino acids. The germline CDR1 and CDR2 sequences are GTSNPN and SVGIG (reference sequence). This CDR3 is CAWSEPLDGYTF. CDR3 nucleotides: TGTGCCTGGAGTGAGCCTCTGGATGGCTACACCTTC.

There are many counts of this clonotype. The V call is TRBV24-1, the J call TRBJ2-2; 11 bases are a match to TRBD2. With V trimmed by 4 bases and J by 5 bases, 5 bases remained unmatched. Germline assignment: CDR1 KGHDR and CDR2 SFDVKD. The CDR3 totals 16 residues. The CDR3 coding sequence is TGTGCCACCAGTGAAAAGAGACTAGCGGGAACCGGGGAGCTGTTTTTT. As protein: CATSEKRLAGTGELFF.

This clonotype was seen only a few times. This chain connects TRBV5-1 to TRBJ1-2; a weak D match, TRBD1 (6 bases). V dropped 4 bases and J dropped 8 bases, with 18 bases sitting between them. The CDR3 has 14 amino acids. CDR1 is SGHRS, CDR2 YFSETQ, per germline. The CDR3 region has the DNA TGCGCCAGCAGCCCCCGGACAGCCGACTGGGGCTACACCTTC. Its protein product is CASSPRTADWGYTF.